At least ten counts were recorded for the clone carrying this TCR beta chain. The source of the sample is a study of identical twins. Germline lookup yields CDR1 DFQATT and CDR2 SNEGSKA (reference sequence). Trimming stripped 3 bases from V and 1 base from J, with 14 bases between. There are 15 residues in the CDR3. In TCRdb, the 5' RACE reads were re-called with MiXCR into one record per CDR3 protein. The table lists about 200,000 distinct CDR3 sequences, more than 6.5% of them singletons, with just under 2% in the top ten. The same sample was also studied in work on yellow fever vaccine responses in identical twins.

Sequenced sample: memory (CD45RO+) T cells sorted from blood. This receptor was identified in a woman younger than 35 in good health. The J gene is TRBJ2-3, the V gene TRBV20-1; D is undetermined. The CDR3 here is CSASRSGPGTDTQYF. CDR3 nucleotides: TGCAGTGCTAGTCGCAGTGGACCGGGCACAGATACGCAGTATTTT.